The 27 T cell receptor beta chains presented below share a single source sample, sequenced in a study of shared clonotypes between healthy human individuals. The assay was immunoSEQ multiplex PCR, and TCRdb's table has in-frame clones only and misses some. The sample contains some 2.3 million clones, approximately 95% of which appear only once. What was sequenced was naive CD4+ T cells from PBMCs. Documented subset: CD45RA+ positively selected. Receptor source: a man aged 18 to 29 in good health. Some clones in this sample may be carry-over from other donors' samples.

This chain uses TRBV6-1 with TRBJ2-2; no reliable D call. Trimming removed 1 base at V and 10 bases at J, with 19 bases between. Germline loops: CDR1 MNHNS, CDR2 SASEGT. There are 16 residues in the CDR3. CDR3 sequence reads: CASSEERPSHRKELFF. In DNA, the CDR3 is TGTGCCAGCAGTGAAGAAAGGCCCTCACACCGGAAGGAGCTGTTTTTT.

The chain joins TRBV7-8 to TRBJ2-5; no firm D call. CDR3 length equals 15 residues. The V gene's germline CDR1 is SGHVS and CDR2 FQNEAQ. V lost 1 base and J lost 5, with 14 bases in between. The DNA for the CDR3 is TGTGCCAGCAGCTTAGTGAGAGATCCTCGGGAGACCCAGTACTTC. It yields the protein CASSLVRDPRETQYF.

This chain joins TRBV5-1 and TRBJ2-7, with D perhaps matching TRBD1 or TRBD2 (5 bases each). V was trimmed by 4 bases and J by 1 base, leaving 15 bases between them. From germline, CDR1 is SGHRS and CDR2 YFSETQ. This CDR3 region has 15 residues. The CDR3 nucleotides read TGCGCCAGCAGCCCCCGGGACCTTCTTTCCTACGAGCAGTACTTC. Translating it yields CASSPRDLLSYEQYF.

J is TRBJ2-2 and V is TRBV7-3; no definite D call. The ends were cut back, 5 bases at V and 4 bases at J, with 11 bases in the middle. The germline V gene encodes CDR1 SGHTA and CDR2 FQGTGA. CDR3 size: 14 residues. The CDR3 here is CASSDLGPTGELFF. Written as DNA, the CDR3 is TGTGCCAGCAGCGACCTAGGACCCACCGGGGAGCTGTTTTTT.

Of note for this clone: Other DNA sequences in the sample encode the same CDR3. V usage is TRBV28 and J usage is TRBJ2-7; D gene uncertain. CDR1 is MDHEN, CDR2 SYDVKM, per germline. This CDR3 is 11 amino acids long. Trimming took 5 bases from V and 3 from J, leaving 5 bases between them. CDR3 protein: CASSLLYEQYF. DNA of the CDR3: TGTGCCAGCAGTCTTCTCTACGAGCAGTACTTC.

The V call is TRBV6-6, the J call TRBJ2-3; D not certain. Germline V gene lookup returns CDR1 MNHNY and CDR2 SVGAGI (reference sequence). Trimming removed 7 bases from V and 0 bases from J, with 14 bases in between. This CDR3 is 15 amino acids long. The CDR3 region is CASKPQVGSTDTQYF. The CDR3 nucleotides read TGTGCCAGCAAACCCCAGGTGGGGAGCACAGATACGCAGTATTTT.

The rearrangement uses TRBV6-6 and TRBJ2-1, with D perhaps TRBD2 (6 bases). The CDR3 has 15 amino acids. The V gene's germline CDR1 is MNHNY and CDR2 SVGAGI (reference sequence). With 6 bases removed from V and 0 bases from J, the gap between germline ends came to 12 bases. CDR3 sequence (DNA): TGTGCCAGCAGGGGTAGCGGAAGCTCCTACAATGAGCAGTTCTTC. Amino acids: CASRGSGSSYNEQFF.

CDR3: CASSGYRVSYEQYF. The CDR3 bases are TGTGCCAGCAGCGGGTACAGGGTTTCGTACGAGCAGTACTTC. The chain uses TRBV6-5 and TRBJ2-7, with a weak D call TRBD1 (6 bases). This CDR3 is built from 14 residues. V lost 6 bases, J lost 4 bases, and 16 bases lay in between. Per the germline V gene, CDR1 is MNHEY and CDR2 is SVGAGI.

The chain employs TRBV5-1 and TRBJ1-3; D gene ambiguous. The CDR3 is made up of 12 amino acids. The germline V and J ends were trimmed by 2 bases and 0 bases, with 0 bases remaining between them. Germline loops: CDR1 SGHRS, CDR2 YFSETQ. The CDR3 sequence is CASSFSGNTIYF. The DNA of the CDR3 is TGCGCCAGCAGCTTCTCTGGAAACACCATATATTTT.

CDR3 DNA sequence: TGTGCCAGCAGCTTTGGTTCCGGGAACTATGGCTACACCTTC. Protein sequence: CASSFGSGNYGYTF. This chain connects TRBV7-2 to TRBJ1-2; no reliable D call. Deletions cut 3 bases from V and 2 bases from J, with 10 bases between. Germline V gene lookup returns CDR1 SGHTA and CDR2 FQGNSA. The CDR3 covers 14 residues.

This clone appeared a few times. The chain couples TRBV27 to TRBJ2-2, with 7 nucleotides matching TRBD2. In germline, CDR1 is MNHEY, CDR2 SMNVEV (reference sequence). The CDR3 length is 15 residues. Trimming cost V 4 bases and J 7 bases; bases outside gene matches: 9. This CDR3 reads CASSSTGAGSGELFF. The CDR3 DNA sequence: TGTGCCAGCAGTTCTACAGGAGCGGGAAGCGGGGAGCTGTTTTTT.

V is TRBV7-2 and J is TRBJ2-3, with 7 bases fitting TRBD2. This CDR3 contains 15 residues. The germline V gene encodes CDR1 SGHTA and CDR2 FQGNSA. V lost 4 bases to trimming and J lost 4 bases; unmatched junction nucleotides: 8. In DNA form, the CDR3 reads TGTGCCAGCAGCTCGCGGGGAGGGTATTCAGATACGCAGTATTTT. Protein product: CASSSRGGYSDTQYF.

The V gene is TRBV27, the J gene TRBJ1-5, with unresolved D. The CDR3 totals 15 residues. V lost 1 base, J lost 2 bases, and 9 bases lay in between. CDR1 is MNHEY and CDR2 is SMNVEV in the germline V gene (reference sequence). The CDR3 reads CASSLYPAGNQPQHF. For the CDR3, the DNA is TGTGCCAGCAGTTTATACCCCGCAGGCAATCAGCCCCAGCATTTT.

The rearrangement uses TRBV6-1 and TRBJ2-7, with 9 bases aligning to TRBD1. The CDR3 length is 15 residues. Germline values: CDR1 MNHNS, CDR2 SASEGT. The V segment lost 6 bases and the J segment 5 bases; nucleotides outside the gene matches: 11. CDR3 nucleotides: TGTGCCAGCAGGGCGGGGACAGGGAGAATCGACGAGCAGTACTTC. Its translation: CASRAGTGRIDEQYF.

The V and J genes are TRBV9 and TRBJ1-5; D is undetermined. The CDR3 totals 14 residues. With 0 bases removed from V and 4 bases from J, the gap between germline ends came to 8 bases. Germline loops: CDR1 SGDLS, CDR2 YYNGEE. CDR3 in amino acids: CASSVGEGNQPQHF. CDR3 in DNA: TGTGCCAGCAGCGTAGGGGAGGGAAATCAGCCCCAGCATTTT.

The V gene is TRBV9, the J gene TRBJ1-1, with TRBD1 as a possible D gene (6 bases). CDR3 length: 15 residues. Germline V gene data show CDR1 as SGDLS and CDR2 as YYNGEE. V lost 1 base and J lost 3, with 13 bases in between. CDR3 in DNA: TGTGCCAGCAGCGTAACAGGGACGACGGACACTGAAGCTTTCTTT. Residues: CASSVTGTTDTEAFF.

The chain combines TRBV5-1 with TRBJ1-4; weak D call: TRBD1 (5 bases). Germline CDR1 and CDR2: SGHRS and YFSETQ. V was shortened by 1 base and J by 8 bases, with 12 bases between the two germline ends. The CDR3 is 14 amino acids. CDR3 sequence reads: CASSLSGSGEKLFF. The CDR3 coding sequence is TGCGCCAGCAGCTTGTCAGGGTCGGGCGAAAAACTGTTTTTT.

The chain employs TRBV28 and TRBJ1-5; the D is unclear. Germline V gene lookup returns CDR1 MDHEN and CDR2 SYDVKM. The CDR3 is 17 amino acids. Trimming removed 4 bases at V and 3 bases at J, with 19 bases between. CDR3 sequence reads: CASSSTIGRTPNQPQHF. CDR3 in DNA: TGTGCCAGCAGTTCCACCATAGGGAGGACCCCCAATCAGCCCCAGCATTTT.

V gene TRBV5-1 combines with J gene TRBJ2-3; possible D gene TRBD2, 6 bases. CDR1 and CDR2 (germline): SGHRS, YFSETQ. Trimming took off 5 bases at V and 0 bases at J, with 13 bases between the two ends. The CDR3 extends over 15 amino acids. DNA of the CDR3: TGCGCCAGCAGTCCTTCGGGGACTAGCACAGATACGCAGTATTTT. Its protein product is CASSPSGTSTDTQYF.

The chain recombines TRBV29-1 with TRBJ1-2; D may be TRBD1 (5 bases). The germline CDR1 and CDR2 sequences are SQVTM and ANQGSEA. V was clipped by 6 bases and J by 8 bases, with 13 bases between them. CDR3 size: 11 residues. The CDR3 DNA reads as TGCAGCGTCGGGGACGGCGGAGGCTACACCTTC. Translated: CSVGDGGGYTF.

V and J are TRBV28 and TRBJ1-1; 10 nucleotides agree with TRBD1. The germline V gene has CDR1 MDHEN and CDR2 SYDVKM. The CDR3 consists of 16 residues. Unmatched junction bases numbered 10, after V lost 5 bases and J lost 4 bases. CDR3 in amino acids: CASSGPGTGVGTEAFF. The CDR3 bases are TGTGCCAGCAGTGGACCAGGGACAGGGGTCGGCACTGAAGCTTTCTTT.

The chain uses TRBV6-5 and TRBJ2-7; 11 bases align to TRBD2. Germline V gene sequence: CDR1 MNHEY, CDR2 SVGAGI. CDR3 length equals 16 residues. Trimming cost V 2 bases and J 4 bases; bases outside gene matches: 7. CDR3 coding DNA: TGTGCCAGCAGTTACACAACTAGCGGGAGTAGATACGAGCAGTACTTC. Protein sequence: CASSYTTSGSRYEQYF.

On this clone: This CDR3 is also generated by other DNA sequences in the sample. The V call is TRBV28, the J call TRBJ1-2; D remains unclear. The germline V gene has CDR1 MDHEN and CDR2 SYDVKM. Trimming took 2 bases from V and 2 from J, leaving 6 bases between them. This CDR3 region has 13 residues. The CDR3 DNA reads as TGTGCCAGCAGTTTACGGCGGAACTATGGCTACACCTTC. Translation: CASSLRRNYGYTF.

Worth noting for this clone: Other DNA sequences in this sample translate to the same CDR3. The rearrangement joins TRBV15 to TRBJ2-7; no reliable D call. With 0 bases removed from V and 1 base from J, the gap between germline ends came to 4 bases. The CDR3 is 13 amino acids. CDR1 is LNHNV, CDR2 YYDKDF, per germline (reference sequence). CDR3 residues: CATSRDTSYEQYF. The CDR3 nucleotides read TGTGCCACCAGCAGAGATACGTCCTACGAGCAGTACTTC.

The CDR3 spells CASRELAGGTDTQYF. In DNA form, the CDR3 reads TGTGCCAGCAGAGAACTAGCGGGAGGGACAGATACGCAGTATTTT. V is TRBV6-1 and J is TRBJ2-3; 13 positions agree with TRBD2. The CDR3 is 15 amino acids. J lost 3 bases, V lost 6 bases, and 3 bases had no gene match. Germline V gene data show CDR1 as MNHNS and CDR2 as SASEGT.

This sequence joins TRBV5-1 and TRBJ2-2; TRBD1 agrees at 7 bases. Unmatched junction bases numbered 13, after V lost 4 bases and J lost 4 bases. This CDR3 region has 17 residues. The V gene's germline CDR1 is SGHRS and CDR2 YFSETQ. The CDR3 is CASSREGKGASTGELFF. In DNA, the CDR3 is TGCGCCAGCAGCAGAGAGGGGAAGGGGGCCAGCACCGGGGAGCTGTTTTTT.

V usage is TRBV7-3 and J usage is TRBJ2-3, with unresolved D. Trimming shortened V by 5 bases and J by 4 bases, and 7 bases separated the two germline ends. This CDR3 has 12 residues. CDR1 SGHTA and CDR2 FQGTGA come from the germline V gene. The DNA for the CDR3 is TGTGCCAGCAGCCCAAGGGCAGATACGCAGTATTTT. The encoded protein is CASSPRADTQYF.